This T cell receptor beta chain was sequenced during a study of chronic HIV infection and antiretroviral therapy. TCRdb analysed the 5' RACE reads with MiXCR anew, one entry per CDR3 protein. The repertoire holds some 37,000 distinct CDR3 sequences, with 8% to 10% as singletons. CDR1 and CDR2 from the germline V gene are GTSNPN and SVGIG (reference sequence). The CDR3 is 11 residues long. The V gene lost 4 bases and the J gene lost 2 bases, with 5 bases spanning the gap. The sequencing input was peripheral blood. The TCR originated in an adult who had HIV and had not received antiretroviral therapy, or was an uninfected healthy control (not recorded which). The chain has TRBV30 and TRBJ1-1; D gene uncertain. CDR3 nucleotide sequence: TGTGCCTGGAAGGGAAACACTGAAGCTTTCTTT. Protein: CAWKGNTEAFF.